A single sample gave rise to the 8 T cell receptor beta chains below, sequenced in a study of T cell repertoires in cytomegalovirus infection. MiXCR, applied by TCRdb to the reads, yields one record per CDR3 protein. The sample yields 290,000 or so distinct CDR3 sequences, around 10% seen once. Specimen: PBMCs. Receptors were obtained from a human donor in good health (CMV status not recorded). Some clones in this sample may be carry-over from other donors' samples.

This clonotype was detected ten times or more. The chain carries TRBV7-2 and TRBJ2-3; a possible D gene is TRBD2 (6 bases). Trimming removed 4 bases at V and 4 bases at J, with 15 bases between. CDR3 length: 15 amino acids. Germline CDR1 and CDR2: SGHTA and FQGNSA. The CDR3 sequence is CASSSGGVGADTQYF. Written as DNA, the CDR3 is TGTGCCAGCAGCTCTGGAGGGGTCGGGGCAGATACGCAGTATTTT.

The rearrangement joins TRBV28 to TRBJ1-5, with a tentative D call TRBD1 (5 bases). The CDR3 is 17 residues long. Trimming pared 3 bases from V and 0 bases from J, leaving 15 bases between. CDR1 is MDHEN, CDR2 SYDVKM, per germline. In DNA form, the CDR3 reads TGTGCCAGCAGTTTCGGTGGGGGAGGGGCTAGCAATCAGCCCCAGCATTTT. This codes for CASSFGGGGASNQPQHF.

In this sample, this clonotype turned up many times. The rearrangement joins TRBV28 to TRBJ1-1; 10 positions agree with TRBD1. From germline, CDR1 is MDHEN and CDR2 SYDVKM. The CDR3 extends over 16 amino acids. Germline trimming cut 4 bases from V and 4 bases from J; bases unmatched to any gene: 9. The CDR3, as DNA: TGTGCCAGCAGTTCCACCGGGACAGGGGTATTCACTGAAGCTTTCTTT. The encoded protein is CASSSTGTGVFTEAFF.

This clonotype was recorded many times. V usage is TRBV7-9 and J usage is TRBJ2-5; D uncertain. Trimming removed 7 bases from V and 0 bases from J, with 21 bases in between. CDR3 length: 17 residues. Germline V gene sequence: CDR1 SEHNR, CDR2 FQNEAQ (reference sequence). The CDR3 nucleotides read TGTGCCAGCATCCTCCCCGGGCAATCACTCTACCAAGAGACCCAGTACTTC. As protein: CASILPGQSLYQETQYF.

In this sample, this clonotype turned up a few times. The CDR3 loop reads CASGDLGETQYF. The CDR3 nucleotides read TGTGCCAGCGGGGACCTAGGGGAGACCCAGTACTTC. The rearrangement uses TRBV28 and TRBJ2-5, with D possibly called TRBD1 or TRBD2 (5 bases each). Trimming removed 8 bases at V and 5 bases at J, with 12 bases between. CDR1 and CDR2 from the germline V gene are MDHEN and SYDVKM. CDR3 length: 12 residues.

This clonotype appeared a few times. The chain carries TRBV29-1 and TRBJ2-7; a weak D match, TRBD1 (5 bases). The germline CDR1 and CDR2 sequences are SQVTM and ANQGSEA. The CDR3 runs to 11 residues. Trimming took off 1 base at V and 7 bases at J, with 8 bases between the two ends. The CDR3 sequence: CSVEAGWEQYF. The CDR3 bases are TGCAGCGTTGAAGCAGGGTGGGAGCAGTACTTC.

CDR3 residues: CASSLWTGEYTDTQYF. CDR3 DNA sequence: TGTGCCAGCAGTTTATGGACAGGGGAGTACACAGATACGCAGTATTTT. This chain connects TRBV28 to TRBJ2-3; TRBD1 aligns across 8 bases. The trim removed 0 bases at V and 2 bases at J, leaving 4 bases unmatched. This CDR3 is built from 16 residues. From germline, CDR1 is MDHEN and CDR2 SYDVKM.

This clonotype was picked up a small number of times. This chain links TRBV6-1 with TRBJ2-5, with 10 bases aligning to TRBD2. V shed 8 bases and J 9 bases; nucleotides not matched to a gene: 12. Germline V gene sequence: CDR1 MNHNS, CDR2 SASEGT. CDR3 length: 14 amino acids. CDR3 DNA sequence: TGTGCCAGCGCCAGCGGGGGGGGGTCGGGGGCCCAGTACTTC. Protein product: CASASGGGSGAQYF.